This T cell receptor beta chain was captured in a study of cytomegalovirus exposure and HLA in healthy donors. Broader study findings: Some V segments, TRBV6-2 and TRBV6-3 among them, were indistinguishable and were therefore excluded. Later analysis showed most CMV-associated TCR beta chains appearing HLA-restricted. TCR beta V segments were, for the most part, productive about 87% or about 30% of the time in an earlier analysis.

CDR3 size: 14 residues. The study ran its PCR with 60 Vbeta and 13 Jbeta primers. TCRdb keeps only in-frame clones here, not all; method: immunoSEQ multiplex PCR. The top ten hold 2.5% to 3.5% of the sample, which has 200,000 to 250,000 clones, approximately 78% seen once. Concerning this clone: The antigen is undetermined.

This clonotype was obtained from a woman in her forties in good health and CMV-seronegative. The specimen sequenced was PBMCs. V usage is TRBV21-1 and J usage is TRBJ2-1; no DNA check was done on the table's D call, TRBD1. TRBV21-1 is a listed pseudogene. The DNA for the CDR3 is TGTGCCAGCAGCAAAGATAACAGGGACAATGAGCAGTTCTTC. Its translation: CASSKDNRDNEQFF.